The sequence of this T cell receptor beta chain was determined in a study of cytomegalovirus exposure and HLA in healthy donors. A multiplex PCR was run with 60 Vbeta primers and 13 Jbeta primers. Produced via immunoSEQ multiplex PCR; TCRdb's table is partial and in-frame only. This sample has 150,000 to 200,000 clones, with about 82% found just once. Notes on the study in general: An analysis done earlier found most TCR beta V segments productive about 87% or about 30% of the time. A later analysis showed TCR association rates differing by HLA locus, peaking at DRB1 and lowest at HLA-C. Across donors, sequencing depth was assumed by presence/absence analyses to be roughly uniform. TCR beta V- and J-gene trimming, according to a later analysis, was linked to a missense DCLRE1C variant.

On this clone itself: The target antigen is unknown.

Per the germline V gene, CDR1 is LNHDA and CDR2 is SQIVND (reference sequence). The CDR3 contains 13 residues. With 0 bases clipped from V and 7 bases from J, the junction kept 2 bases outside the gene matches. The sequence derives from a woman aged 25 to 39 in good health and CMV-seronegative. The rearrangement links TRBV19 to TRBJ1-1, with 7 bases aligning to TRBD1. The sample comprised PBMCs. The CDR3 protein is CASSIDHRGEAFF. CDR3 DNA: TGTGCCAGTAGTATAGATCACAGGGGTGAAGCTTTCTTT.